The source of this TCR beta chain is a study of chemoradiotherapy in HPV16-positive cancers. Regarding the study as a whole: For HPV16-positive patients, expanding HPV-responsive T cells associated with longer recurrence-free survival.

Generated by immunoSEQ multiplex PCR, the TCRdb table keeps only in-frame clones and is missing some. The sample holds some 540 clones, roughly four fifths seen once. V gave up 11 bases and J gave up 2 bases, with 14 bases separating them. From germline, CDR1 is SGHTA and CDR2 FQGNSA. The CDR3 contains 13 residues. Comment on this clone: Its specificity is unknown.

J is TRBJ2-3 and V is TRBV7-2; unclear D gene. The clonotype was recovered from a human donor with HPV-associated anogenital cancer. Material: tumor tissue, obtained from a patient who underwent chemoradiotherapy. CDR3 DNA sequence: TGTGCCTGCGGAGTAGGCCTCACAGATACGCAGTATTTT. This gives the protein CACGVGLTDTQYF.